Listed below are T cell receptor beta chains from one sample, sequenced in a study of beta chain features in type 1 diabetes. Profiling relied on immunoSEQ multiplex PCR, and the TCRdb table lists in-frame clones only, not all of them. The sample has roughly 300,000 clones; about a tenth are singletons. Material for sequencing was central memory CD4+ T cells from blood. The receptors stem from a man younger than 45 with type 1 diabetes. The CDR3 runs from the conserved cysteine through the conserved F or W. The D gene is left open where the match is weak. A clone size is listed for some rows: how often the clone was seen (once, few, many), or a class if it is expanded.

v_gene: TRBV4-1
j_gene: TRBJ2-5
abundance: few
d_gene: TRBD2
CDR3nt: TGCGCCAGCAGCCAAGATTCGGGGGGAACTCAAGAGACCCAGTACTTC
CDR3aa: CASSQDSGGTQETQYF

v_gene: TRBV9
j_gene: TRBJ2-5
abundance: NA
d_gene: TRBD2
CDR3nt: TGTGCCAGCAGCCCGAGCCGGGGAGGGACGCATAGGGTGGAGACCCAGTACTTC
CDR3aa: CASSPSRGGTHRVETQYF

v_gene: TRBV29-1
j_gene: TRBJ2-4
abundance: many
d_gene: TRBD1
CDR3nt: TGCAGCGTGGACAGGGGCGACAAAAACATTCAGTACTTC
CDR3aa: CSVDRGDKNIQYF

v_gene: TRBV6-6
j_gene: TRBJ2-5
abundance: NA
d_gene: TRBD2
CDR3nt: TGTGCCAGCACCGGGAGGGAAGAGACCCAGTACTTC
CDR3aa: CASTGREETQYF

v_gene: TRBV28
j_gene: TRBJ1-6
abundance: few
d_gene: TRBD1
CDR3nt: TGTGCCAGCAGTTTATCAGGGGGGGGTAATTCACCCCTCCACTTT
CDR3aa: CASSLSGGGNSPLHF

v_gene: TRBV18
j_gene: TRBJ2-3
abundance: NA
d_gene: NA
CDR3nt: TGTGCCAGCTCACCACCGGCGAGGGGCACAGATACGCAGTATTTT
CDR3aa: CASSPPARGTDTQYF

v_gene: TRBV5-4
j_gene: TRBJ2-5
abundance: few
d_gene: TRBD1
CDR3nt: TGTGCCAGCAGCCTGGACAGGGGGTGGGGAGAGACCCAGTACTTC
CDR3aa: CASSLDRGWGETQYF

v_gene: TRBV5-5
j_gene: TRBJ2-5
abundance: NA
d_gene: NA
CDR3nt: TGTGCCAGCAGCTTGGCGGAGACCCAGTACTTC
CDR3aa: CASSLAETQYF

v_gene: TRBV12-5
j_gene: TRBJ2-1
abundance: few
d_gene: TRBD1
CDR3nt: TGTGCTAGTGGTTTGAGGGACAGATACAATGAGCAGTTCTTC
CDR3aa: CASGLRDRYNEQFF

v_gene: TRBV9
j_gene: TRBJ1-3
abundance: few
d_gene: NA
CDR3nt: TGTGCCAGCAGCGTAGGTCAGGACTCTGGAAACACCATATATTTT
CDR3aa: CASSVGQDSGNTIYF